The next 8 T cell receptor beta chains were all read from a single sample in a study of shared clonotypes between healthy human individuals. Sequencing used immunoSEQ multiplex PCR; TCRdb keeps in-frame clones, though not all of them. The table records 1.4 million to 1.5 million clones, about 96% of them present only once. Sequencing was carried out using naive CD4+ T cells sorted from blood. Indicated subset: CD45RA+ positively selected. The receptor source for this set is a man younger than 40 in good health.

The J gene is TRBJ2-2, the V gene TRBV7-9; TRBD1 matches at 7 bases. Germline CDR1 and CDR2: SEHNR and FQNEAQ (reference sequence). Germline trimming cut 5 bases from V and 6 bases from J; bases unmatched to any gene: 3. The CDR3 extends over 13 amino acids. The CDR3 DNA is TGTGCCAGCAGCCCGACAGGGCCCGGGGAGCTGTTTTTT. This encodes CASSPTGPGELFF.

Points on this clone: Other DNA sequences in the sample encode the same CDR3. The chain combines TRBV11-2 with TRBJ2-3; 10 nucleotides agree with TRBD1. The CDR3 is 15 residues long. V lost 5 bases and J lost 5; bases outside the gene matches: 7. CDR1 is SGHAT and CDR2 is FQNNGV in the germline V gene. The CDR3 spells CASSLDRGQGDTQYF. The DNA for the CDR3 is TGTGCCAGCAGCCTCGACAGGGGGCAGGGAGATACGCAGTATTTT.

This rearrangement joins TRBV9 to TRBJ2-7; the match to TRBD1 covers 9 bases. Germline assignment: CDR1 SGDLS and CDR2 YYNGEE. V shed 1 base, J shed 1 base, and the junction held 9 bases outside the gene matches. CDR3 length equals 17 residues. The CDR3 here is CASSVFAGTGMSYEQYF. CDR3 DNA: TGTGCCAGCAGCGTATTCGCCGGGACAGGGATGTCCTACGAGCAGTACTTC.

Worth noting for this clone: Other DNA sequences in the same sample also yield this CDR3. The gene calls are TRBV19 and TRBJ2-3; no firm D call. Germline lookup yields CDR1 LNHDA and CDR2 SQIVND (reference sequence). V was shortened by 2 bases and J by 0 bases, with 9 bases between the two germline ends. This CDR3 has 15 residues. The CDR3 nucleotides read TGTGCCAGTAGTATACTCAGAACTAGCACAGATACGCAGTATTTT. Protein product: CASSILRTSTDTQYF.

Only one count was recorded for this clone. CDR3 protein: CAWSSDLRKTQYF. CDR3 coding DNA: TGTGCCTGGAGCTCCGACCTCCGGAAGACCCAGTACTTC. This chain joins TRBV30 and TRBJ2-5; D gene unclear. The germline gives CDR1 GTSNPN, CDR2 SVGIG (reference sequence). There are 13 residues in the CDR3. Trimming shortened V by 3 bases and J by 6 bases, and 14 bases separated the two germline ends. The entire variable domain, with the rest obtained from reference TRBV30 and TRBJ2-5, is as follows: SQTIHQWPATLVQPVGSPLSLECTVEGTSNPNLYWYRQAAGRGLQLLFYSVGIGQISSEVPQNLSASRPQDRQFILSSKKLLLSDSGFYLCAWSSDLRKTQYFGPGTRLLVL.

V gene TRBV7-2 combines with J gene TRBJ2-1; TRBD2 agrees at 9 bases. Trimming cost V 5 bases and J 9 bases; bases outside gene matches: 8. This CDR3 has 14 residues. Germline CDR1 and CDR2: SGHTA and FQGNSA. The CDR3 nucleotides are TGTGCCAGCAGCACGAAGCGGGAGGTCAGTGAGCAGTTCTTC. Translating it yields CASSTKREVSEQFF.

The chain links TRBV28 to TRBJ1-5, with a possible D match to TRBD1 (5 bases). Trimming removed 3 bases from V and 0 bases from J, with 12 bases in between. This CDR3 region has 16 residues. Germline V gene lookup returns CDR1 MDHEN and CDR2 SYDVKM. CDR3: CASSLVQGTSNQPQHF. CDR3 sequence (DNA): TGTGCCAGCAGTTTGGTCCAGGGAACTAGCAATCAGCCCCAGCATTTT.

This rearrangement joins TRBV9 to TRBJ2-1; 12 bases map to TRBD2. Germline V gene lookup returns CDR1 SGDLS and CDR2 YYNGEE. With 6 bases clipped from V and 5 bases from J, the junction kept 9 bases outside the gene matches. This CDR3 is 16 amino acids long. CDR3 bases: TGTGCCAGCAACCTCTTGGGACTAGCGGGCGACAATGAGCAGTTCTTC. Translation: CASNLLGLAGDNEQFF.